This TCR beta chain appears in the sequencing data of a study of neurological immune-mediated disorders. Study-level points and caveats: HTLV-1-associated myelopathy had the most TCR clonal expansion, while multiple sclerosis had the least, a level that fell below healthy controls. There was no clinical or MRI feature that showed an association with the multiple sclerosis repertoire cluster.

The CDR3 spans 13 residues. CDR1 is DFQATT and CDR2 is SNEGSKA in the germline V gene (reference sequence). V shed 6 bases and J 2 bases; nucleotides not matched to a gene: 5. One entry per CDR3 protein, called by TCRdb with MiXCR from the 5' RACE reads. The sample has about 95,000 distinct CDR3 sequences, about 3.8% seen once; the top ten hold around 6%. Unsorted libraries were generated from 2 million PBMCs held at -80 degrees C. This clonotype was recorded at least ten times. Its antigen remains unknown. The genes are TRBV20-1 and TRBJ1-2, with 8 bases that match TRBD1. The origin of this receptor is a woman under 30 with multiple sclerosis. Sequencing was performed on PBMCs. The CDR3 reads CSASRDRNYGYTF. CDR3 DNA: TGCAGTGCAAGCCGGGACAGGAACTATGGCTACACCTTC.